Listed below are T cell receptor beta chains from one sample, sequenced in a study of T cells in Graves' hyperthyroidism and ophthalmopathy. TCRdb independently ran MiXCR on the multiplex PCR reads; one entry per CDR3 protein. The data hold about 400,000 distinct CDR3 sequences, with 14% to 15% observed a single time. Source material: blood. The receptors come from a young woman with Graves' hyperthyroidism. The CDR3 runs from the conserved cysteine through the conserved F or W. A D gene is named only where the DNA matches it firmly. Part of the rows lack a size; the others show once, few, many or a class for expanded clones.

cdr3_length	d_call	clone_size	v_call	j_call	cdr3_aa	cdr3_nt
13	-	many	TRBV3-1	TRBJ2-3	CASSAQGTDTQYF	TGTGCCAGCAGCGCACAGGGCACAGATACGCAGTATTTT
13	-	many	TRBV20-1	TRBJ2-3	CSVASSGADTQYF	TGCAGTGTTGCCTCCTCCGGGGCAGATACGCAGTATTTT
12	-	many	TRBV20-1	TRBJ1-2	CSARGRDYGYTF	TGCAGTGCTAGGGGCCGCGACTATGGCTACACCTTC
14	TRBD1	-	TRBV29-1	TRBJ1-5	CSVEKGAGNQPQHF	TGCAGCGTTGAAAAGGGGGCTGGCAATCAGCCCCAGCATTTT
14	-	-	TRBV5-4	TRBJ2-1	CASNPGGQIDEQFF	TGTGCCAGCAACCCCGGGGGGCAGATCGATGAGCAGTTCTTC
13	TRBD2	many	TRBV7-2	TRBJ2-1	CASSLGAGAVLFF	TGTGCCAGCAGCTTAGGGGCGGGAGCAGTGCTGTTCTTC
15	TRBD2	many	TRBV27	TRBJ2-7	CASTRREGHPGEQYF	TGTGCCAGCACCCGAAGGGAGGGGCATCCGGGCGAGCAGTACTTC
15	-	few	TRBV29-1	TRBJ1-1	CSVGGRLRMNTEAFF	TGCAGCGTTGGAGGTAGACTGAGAATGAACACTGAAGCTTTCTTT
17	-	many	TRBV4-2	TRBJ1-1	CASSQDRGTSGRTEAFF	TGTGCCAGCAGCCAAGACCGAGGGACGTCCGGCCGCACTGAAGCTTTCTTT
13	TRBD2	few	TRBV24-1	TRBJ2-7	CATSTGGKGEQYF	TGTGCCACCTCTACGGGAGGGAAAGGTGAGCAGTACTTC
15	TRBD1	few	TRBV4-1	TRBJ1-1	CASSHIILRQGEAFF	TGCGCCAGCAGCCACATAATCCTGCGACAGGGAGAAGCTTTCTTT
13	TRBD1	many	TRBV27	TRBJ1-2	CASSLGQFYGYTF	TGTGCCAGCAGTTTGGGACAGTTCTATGGCTACACCTTC
13	-	-	TRBV20-1	TRBJ1-4	CSARSGYNEKLFF	TGCAGTGCTAGAAGCGGATATAATGAAAAACTGTTTTTT
14	TRBD2	many	TRBV20-1	TRBJ2-7	CSASSSGREYEQYF	TGCAGTGCTAGTTCTAGCGGGAGAGAATACGAGCAGTACTTC
13	-	many	TRBV3-1	TRBJ2-1	CASSRDSDNEQFF	TGTGCCAGCAGCCGGGATTCAGACAATGAGCAGTTCTTC
14	TRBD1	many	TRBV27	TRBJ1-4	CASSLGTGNEKLFF	TGTGCCAGCAGCCTCGGGACAGGGAATGAAAAACTGTTTTTT
19	TRBD2	once	TRBV29-1	TRBJ2-4	CSCPRWKREGGGAKNIQYF	TGCAGCTGCCCGCGGTGGAAGCGGGAGGGGGGTGGGGCCAAAAACATTCAGTACTTC
18	-	few	TRBV4-1	TRBJ2-7	CASSQDSPLRDISYEQYF	TGCGCCAGCAGCCAAGATTCCCCACTCCGGGACATCTCCTACGAGCAGTACTTC
15	-	-	TRBV6-1	TRBJ2-5	CASSSQGGVRETQYF	TGTGCCAGCAGTAGCCAAGGGGGTGTCCGGGAGACCCAGTACTTC
16	TRBD2	many	TRBV5-1	TRBJ2-1	CASSLVPLAGANEQFF	TGCGCCAGCAGCTTGGTTCCTCTAGCGGGGGCCAATGAGCAGTTCTTC
16	TRBD2	many	TRBV28	TRBJ2-7	CASSFTSGRVSYEQYF	TGTGCCAGCAGTTTTACCAGCGGGAGGGTTTCCTACGAGCAGTACTTC
15	TRBD2	many	TRBV18	TRBJ2-2	CASSPTSGNTGELFF	TGTGCCAGCTCACCGACTAGCGGGAACACCGGGGAGCTGTTTTTT
12	-	few	TRBV2	TRBJ2-7	CANRGSSSEQYF	TGTGCCAACCGCGGTTCTAGTTCCGAGCAGTACTTC
12	-	few	TRBV20-1	TRBJ2-3	CSARLDRDTQYF	TGCAGTGCTAGACTAGACCGAGATACGCAGTATTTT
14	-	few	TRBV7-2	TRBJ2-7	CASSGGVTSYEQYF	TGTGCCAGCAGCGGGGGTGTGACGAGCTACGAGCAGTACTTC
16	-	many	TRBV7-8	TRBJ2-1	CASSLERVLVMNEQFF	TGTGCCAGCAGCTTAGAGAGGGTCCTAGTGATGAATGAGCAGTTCTTC
15	TRBD2	many	TRBV6-5	TRBJ2-3	CASSYRGGSTDTQYF	TGTGCCAGCAGTTACCGCGGGGGGTCCACAGATACGCAGTATTTT
14	-	many	TRBV5-1	TRBJ2-3	CASSLAVNTDTQYF	TGCGCCAGCAGCTTGGCCGTGAACACAGATACGCAGTATTTT
13	-	-	TRBV11-2	TRBJ2-3	CASSPRDGYTQYF	TGTGCCAGCAGCCCCAGAGACGGGTATACGCAGTATTTT